A selection of T cell receptor beta chains follows, all from one sample in a study of blood T cell repertoires in COVID-19. The protocol was immunoSEQ multiplex PCR, while the TCRdb copy is restricted to in-frame clones and leaves out a portion. Of around 330,000 clones listed, about 87% are singletons. The sequenced sample was PBMCs or T cells enriched from blood (not recorded which). The receptors derive from a woman younger than 30 who had recovered from COVID-19. Both conserved end residues are part of each CDR3. D genes are given only for firm matches. Not all rows give a size; the values are once, few, many and, for expanded clones, a class.

TGTGCCACCATCGAACTGGGGCCTTCTCCGGTAAACTATGGCTACACCTTC | CATIELGPSPVNYGYTF | 17 | . | TRBJ1-2 | TRBV24-1 | .
TGTGCCAGCAGCCAGGCCGGGACAGACGCGAGCGAGCAGTACTTC | CASSQAGTDASEQYF | 15 | TRBD1 | TRBJ2-7 | TRBV5-4 | few
TGCGCCAGCAGCCGGCTCGGTGGTGGCGGCTCTGGAAACACCATATATTTT | CASSRLGGGGSGNTIYF | 17 | . | TRBJ1-3 | TRBV4-3 | .
TGTGCCAGCAGCGAGAGGAAGGCAGGGGGCTTATACGAGCAGTACTTC | CASSERKAGGLYEQYF | 16 | . | TRBJ2-7 | TRBV21-1 | .
TGTGCCACCAGTGACGCTCTCGGGGACACCTCTCCCGCTTTCTTT | CATSDALGDTSPAFF | 15 | . | TRBJ1-1 | TRBV24-1 | .
TGTGCCAGCGCCCGGGGCGGGGGCCCAACTAATGAAAAACTGTTTTTT | CASARGGGPTNEKLFF | 16 | . | TRBJ1-4 | TRBV2 | .
TGTGCCAGCAGTGGACCTCCCGGGGACAGCCCTGCCTATAGCAATCAGCCCCAGCATTTT | CASSGPPGDSPAYSNQPQHF | 20 | TRBD1 | TRBJ1-5 | TRBV6-1 | .
TGTGCCAGCAGCTTCACACCCGGAGACGAGCAGTACTTC | CASSFTPGDEQYF | 13 | . | TRBJ2-7 | TRBV7-3 | .
TGTGCCAGCAGTGATCTTCGGCGGGGCGGGGTATCTGAAGCTTTCTTT | CASSDLRRGGVSEAFF | 16 | . | TRBJ1-1 | TRBV25-1 | .
TGTGCCAGCAGCTTAGGAGATATAGTGGCTGGCTACACCTTC | CASSLGDIVAGYTF | 14 | . | TRBJ1-2 | TRBV5-4 | .
TGTGCCAGCAACCCGACCCCCGGGAGAGGCGAGCAGTTCTTC | CASNPTPGRGEQFF | 14 | . | TRBJ2-1 | TRBV6-4 | .
TGCGCCAGCAGCTTAAGGACAGGCTTCCTCCCAGAGACCCAGTACTTC | CASSLRTGFLPETQYF | 16 | TRBD1 | TRBJ2-5 | TRBV5-1 | once
TGTGCCAGCAGCCCGGGACACCTAAACACTGAAGCTTTCTTT | CASSPGHLNTEAFF | 14 | . | TRBJ1-1 | TRBV11-2 | once
TGTGCCAGCAGTGAAGACAGGGGTCAGCCCCAGCATTTT | CASSEDRGQPQHF | 13 | TRBD1 | TRBJ1-5 | TRBV6-1 | .
TGTGCCAGCAGCTTGGTGAGGACAGGGTCTGAAAAACTGTTTTTT | CASSLVRTGSEKLFF | 15 | TRBD1 | TRBJ1-4 | TRBV5-6 | .
TGTGCCAGCAGCTTAACTGGCGGCCAGGGGAACACTGAAGCTTTCTTT | CASSLTGGQGNTEAFF | 16 | . | TRBJ1-1 | TRBV7-3 | few
TGTGCCAGCAGCTTAGCTGAGGGACAGGGGTATGGCTACACCTTC | CASSLAEGQGYGYTF | 15 | TRBD1 | TRBJ1-2 | TRBV7-2 | few